This note documents a single T cell receptor (beta chain) sequence. Its antigen is currently not known. Base qualities were left out, and no much larger clone turns up one base away. After DNA extraction (Qiagen), TCRbeta V-D-J rearrangements underwent bias-controlled amplification and then high-throughput sequencing (immunoSEQ; Adaptive Biotech). As for the authors' bioinformatics: Productive sequences were analyzed at sequence level using the immunoSEQ Analyzer platform. Clonality was calculated as 1 minus Pielou's evenness, with values from 0 (highly polyclonal) to 1 (monoclonal). The Morisita index, ranging from 0 (no similarity) to 1 (complete similarity), was used to quantify repertoire overlap between subsets. TCRdb carries this immuneACCESS record with in-frame sequences only. Its versions omit some clonotypes, under half of them owing to an unresolved V gene in the studies checked, with the rest unexplained. V, J and clone size are those of that table, while D and trimming were read from the DNA. A total of 1,700 or so clones appear in this sample, 69% of them only once. The ten most abundant clones make up 9% to 10% of the sample.

From the germline V gene, CDR1 is SGHDN and CDR2 is FVKESK. Trimmed from V: 4 bases; trimmed from J: 8 bases; junction bases lacking a gene match: 12. The CDR3 holds 15 amino acids from the cysteine to the phenylalanine. The DNA shown is the 45-base CDR3, in frame from base 1. Synovial fluid effusions were drawn by aspiration from the actively inflamed joints of psoriatic arthritis patients. For each patient, synovial fluid served as the source from which three memory CD8+ T cell populations were isolated by sorting: Tc1 cells (IL-17A-IFNgamma+), Tc17 cells (IL-17A+) and the bulk memory fraction, allowing their TCR repertoires to be compared. Psoriatic arthritis patients met the Classification of Psoriatic Arthritis Study Group (CASPAR) criteria. CD45RA-CD27+/- plus CD45RA+CD27- cells were sorted as bulk memory CD8+ T cells. In a few patients with psoriatic arthritis, sorted CD8+ T cell subsets from synovial fluid were put through TCRbeta sequencing. After isolation with Lymphoprep, synovial fluid mononuclear cells were cryopreserved in liquid nitrogen until use. The medium used for cryopreservation had around 50% fetal calf serum and roughly 9.4% dimethyl sulfoxide.

This sample was taken from a study of IL-17A CD8 T cells in psoriatic arthritis synovium. About the full investigation: The goal of the study was to characterize the phenotype, molecular profile and function of synovial IL-17A+CD8+ T cells in the pathogenesis of psoriatic arthritis. Broader findings and caveats from the paper: Some individual clones occupied over 5% of the repertoire, though most synovial CD8+ subsets remained polyclonal. Because no psoriatic arthritis synovial tissue samples were available, cells were taken from synovial fluid instead of synovial tissue. Only a few patients were covered by TCR sequencing, and this limited sample size was acknowledged by the authors.

Recombination joined TRBV14 with TRBJ1-2, with 8 bases aligning to TRBD1. The specimen was memory CD8+ T cells from synovial fluid. Interpreted using the paper, the cell subset or site label stands for: bulk memory CD8+ T cells (CD45RA-CD27+/- and CD45RA+CD27-). The TCR originated in a human donor with psoriatic arthritis. At the DNA level, the sequence is TGTGCCAGCAGCCTCCTTTCGACAGGGGCCCTCGGCTACACCTTC. This sequence encodes CASSLLSTGALGYTF.